These 14 T cell receptor beta chains were sequenced from one sample in a study of vaccination effects on CD4 cells after COVID-19. The culture ran for 10 days, and then CD4+ T cells were isolated. Profiling relied on immunoSEQ multiplex PCR, and the TCRdb table lists in-frame clones only, not all of them. The sample yields roughly 56,000 clones, around 80% seen once. These receptors have no identified antigens. The specimen was CD4+ T cells from PBMCs cultured without peptide, collected before COVID-19 vaccination. The source of these receptors is a human donor who received a COVID-19 vaccine.

This chain uses TRBV6-6 with TRBJ2-3, with D hard to call. The CDR3 is made up of 14 amino acids. CDR1 and CDR2 from the germline V gene are MNHNY and SVGAGI (reference sequence). Between the trimmed V and J ends, which lost 2 bases and 2 bases, there was a span of 8 bases. The CDR3 DNA reads as TGTGCCAGCAGTTACCGGAGCGACACAGATACGCAGTATTTT. Amino acid sequence: CASSYRSDTDTQYF.

The rearrangement links TRBV6-6 to TRBJ2-7, with 9 bases identical to TRBD1. The CDR3 contains 15 residues. Germline V lookup: CDR1 MNHNY, CDR2 SVGAGI (reference sequence). V dropped 5 bases and J dropped 1; count of bases not matched to a gene: 6. The CDR3 region is CASSQDRGLSYEQYV. CDR3 nucleotides: TGTGCCAGCAGTCAAGACAGGGGGTTGTCCTACGAGCAGTACGTC.

The rearrangement uses TRBV5-5 and TRBJ2-7; TRBD2 matches at 7 bases. Germline CDR1 reads SGHKS; CDR2 reads YYEKEE (reference sequence). This CDR3 comprises 11 residues. Trimming at V came to 7 bases and at J to 3 bases, leaving 1 base not matched to a gene. The CDR3, as DNA: TGTGCCAGCGGGGGGGTCTACGAGCAGTACGTC. It specifies CASGGVYEQYV.

The chain has TRBV5-1 and TRBJ1-2, with TRBD1 matching 9 bases. The V segment lost 2 bases and the J segment 0 bases; nucleotides outside the gene matches: 2. Germline CDR1 and CDR2: SGHRS and YFSETQ. CDR3 length: 15 residues. The CDR3, as DNA: TGCGCCAGCAGCTTAACAGGGGGCTCTAACTATGGCTACACCTTC. This gives the protein CASSLTGGSNYGYTF.

The chain couples TRBV18 to TRBJ2-5; 7 nucleotides match TRBD2. With V trimmed by 3 bases and J by 5 bases, 12 bases remained unmatched. Germline V CDR1 and CDR2: KGHSH, LQKENI. This CDR3 comprises 16 residues. Here the CDR3 reads CASSPAARGSGETQYF. CDR3 DNA sequence: TGTGCCAGCTCACCCGCGGCGCGGGGGTCAGGGGAGACCCAGTACTTC.

This chain joins TRBV10-3 and TRBJ2-5; D ambiguous. V was pared by 0 bases and J by 1 base, with 9 bases between. Germline values: CDR1 ENHRY, CDR2 SYGVKD. This CDR3 contains 15 residues. As DNA, the CDR3 is TGTGCCATCAGTGAGTCTGCGAGTATCCAAGAGACCCAGTACTTC. This encodes CAISESASIQETQYF.

The J gene is TRBJ2-3, the V gene TRBV11-2, with TRBD2 matching over 7 bases. Germline CDR1 SGHAT, CDR2 FQNNGV. CDR3 length: 16 residues. V shed 0 bases, J shed 1 base, and the junction held 4 bases outside the gene matches. CDR3 coding DNA: TGTGCCAGCAGCTTAGATCCCCGGGGGGGCACAGATACGCAGTATTTT. It is translated as CASSLDPRGGTDTQYF.

The chain links TRBV6-5 to TRBJ2-3, with D unresolved. Trimming removed 4 bases from V and 6 bases from J, with 17 bases in between. This CDR3 has 15 residues. Germline V gene lookup returns CDR1 MNHEY and CDR2 SVGAGI. The DNA of the CDR3 is TGTGCCAGCAGTTTGTCACGGCCGCCGGCGGATACGCAGTATTTT. Amino acid sequence: CASSLSRPPADTQYF.

The chain links TRBV9 to TRBJ1-3, with D unclear. The CDR3 sequence is 13 residues long. Germline V gene data show CDR1 as SGDLS and CDR2 as YYNGEE. V dropped 0 bases and J dropped 3 bases, with 4 bases sitting between them. The CDR3 loop is CASSVDVGNTIYF. The CDR3 coding sequence is TGTGCCAGCAGCGTAGATGTTGGAAACACCATATATTTT. Drawing the rest from reference TRBV9 and TRBJ1-3, the complete variable domain is DSGVTQTPKHLITATGQRVTLRCSPRSGDLSVYWYQQSLDQGLQFLIQYYNGEERAKGNILERFSAQQFPDLHSELNLSSLELGDSALYFCASSVDVGNTIYFGEGSWLTVV.

This clone is termed medium-sized. The gene calls are TRBV4-1 and TRBJ1-5; D gene uncertain. Germline V gene data show CDR1 as MGHRA and CDR2 as YSYEKL. The CDR3 spans 13 residues. Trimming removed 3 bases at V and 7 bases at J, with 10 bases between. The CDR3 loop reads CASSQGKRQPQHF. CDR3 DNA: TGCGCCAGCAGCCAGGGGAAGCGGCAGCCCCAGCATTTT.

The chain links TRBV5-1 to TRBJ1-5; tentatively, D is TRBD1 (6 bases). Germline V CDR1 and CDR2: SGHRS, YFSETQ. Trimming took 4 bases from V and 4 from J, leaving 15 bases between them. This CDR3 contains 15 residues. This chain's CDR3 is CASSVEGGANQPQHF. Here the CDR3 DNA reads TGCGCCAGCAGCGTAGAGGGGGGGGCAAATCAGCCCCAGCATTTT. Drawing the rest from reference TRBV5-1 and TRBJ1-5, the complete variable domain is KAGVTQTPRYLIKTRGQQVTLSCSPISGHRSVSWYQQTPGQGLQFLFEYFSETQRNKGNFPGRFSGRQFSNSRSEMNVSTLELGDSALYLCASSVEGGANQPQHFGDGTRLSIL.

The V call is TRBV7-3, the J call TRBJ2-3; 9 nucleotides line up with TRBD1. V trimming: 6 bases; J trimming: 0 bases; junction bases outside the gene matches: 4. This CDR3 comprises 15 residues. CDR1 and CDR2 from the germline V gene are SGHTA and FQGTGA. DNA for the CDR3: TGTGCCAGCAGTTCCGGACAGGGGAGCACAGATACGCAGTATTTT. As protein: CASSSGQGSTDTQYF.

The gene calls are TRBV2 and TRBJ2-2; possible D gene TRBD1, 5 bases. From germline, CDR1 is SNHLY and CDR2 FYNNEI. V dropped 2 bases and J dropped 5 bases, with 15 bases sitting between them. The CDR3 is 16 amino acids. CDR3 nucleotides: TGTGCCAGCAGTGAATTTGGCAGGGTGGGGACCGGGGAGCTGTTTTTT. This translates into CASSEFGRVGTGELFF.

The chain links TRBV10-2 to TRBJ1-1; TRBD1 matches 8 bases. Trimming cost V 6 bases and J 0 bases; bases outside gene matches: 3. The CDR3 is made up of 14 amino acids. In germline, CDR1 is WSHSY, CDR2 SAAADI. The CDR3 bases are TGCGCCAGCAGCAGGACAGGGATGAACACTGAAGCTTTCTTT. Translation gives CASSRTGMNTEAFF.